The 22 T cell receptor beta chains in this list originate from one sample, sequenced in a study of beta chain features in type 1 diabetes. Whole-study results and caveats: People with Type 1 diabetes carried modestly yet significantly shorter TCRB CDR3s in all four CD4+ subsets.

The authors reverse transcribed all of the isolated RNA, so sequencing captured expressed TCRB transcripts. Here immunoSEQ multiplex PCR was the method, and the copy in TCRdb shows in-frame clones only, minus some. The sample contains approximately 170,000 clones, less than 10% of which appear only once. No antigens are known for them. Input material: central memory CD4+ T cells from blood. These receptors were taken from a man aged 18 to 29 with type 1 diabetes.

The chain recombines TRBV7-2 with TRBJ2-5, with TRBD2 matching over 10 bases. The CDR3 runs 16 residues. Germline values: CDR1 SGHTA, CDR2 FQGNSA. Losses at the gene ends were 1 base for V and 5 bases for J; bases not matched to a gene: 7. The CDR3 DNA reads as TGTGCCAGCAGCTTAGTTGGGACTAGCGACTCGGAGACCCAGTACTTC. Amino acids: CASSLVGTSDSETQYF.

This chain connects TRBV21-1 to TRBJ2-2; no DNA check was done on the table's D call, TRBD2. TRBV21-1 is labeled a pseudogene. The CDR3 consists of 20 residues. CDR3 coding DNA: TGTGCCAGCATCTCATATCCGGGACTAGCGGGATTTCCTCCCACCGGGGAGCTGTTTTTT. It translates to CASISYPGLAGFPPTGELFF.

A few counts support this clone. The sample has other DNA sequences that encode this CDR3 too. The V gene is TRBV5-4, the J gene TRBJ2-5; 9 bases match TRBD1. Germline trimming cut 2 bases from V and 4 bases from J; bases unmatched to any gene: 3. The germline V gene has CDR1 SGHNT and CDR2 YYREEE (reference sequence). This CDR3 has 14 residues. CDR3 loop: CASSLQGAGETQYF. The CDR3 region has the DNA TGTGCCAGCAGCTTACAGGGGGCAGGAGAGACCCAGTACTTC.

This clone was counted a few times. The V gene is TRBV10-3, the J gene TRBJ1-5; D perhaps matches TRBD1 (5 bases). The CDR3 runs 12 residues. Trimming stripped 5 bases from V and 4 bases from J, with 6 bases between. Germline assignment: CDR1 ENHRY and CDR2 SYGVKD. CDR3 in DNA: TGTGCCATCAGTCAGGGTAATCAGCCCCAGCATTTT. As protein: CAISQGNQPQHF.

This clone has just a few counts. The chain carries TRBV27 and TRBJ2-1; 13 bases are shared with TRBD2. The CDR3 is 14 residues long. V trimming: 7 bases; J trimming: 13 bases; junction bases outside the gene matches: 10. Germline loops: CDR1 MNHEY, CDR2 SMNVEV (reference sequence). CDR3 sequence (DNA): TGTGCCAGCAAACGGGGACTAGCGGGACTAGCACAGTTCTTC. This encodes CASKRGLAGLAQFF.

In this sample, this clone turned up a few times. This sequence joins TRBV30 and TRBJ2-7; D not certain. The CDR3 is 11 amino acids. Looked up from germline, CDR1 is GTSNPN and CDR2 is SVGIG (reference sequence). Trimming took 0 bases from V and 5 from J, leaving 5 bases between them. In DNA form, the CDR3 reads TGTGCCTGGAGTGTAGCGAACGAGCAGTACTTC. This encodes CAWSVANEQYF.

This clone has a handful of counts. The V gene is TRBV6-6, the J gene TRBJ1-1, with 11 bases aligning to TRBD1. This CDR3 comprises 14 residues. Germline V gene sequence: CDR1 MNHNY, CDR2 SVGAGI (reference sequence). The J segment lost 4 bases and the V segment lost 6 bases, leaving 4 bases of the junction unmatched. CDR3: CASRGQGGSTEAFF. In DNA, the CDR3 is TGTGCCAGCAGGGGACAGGGGGGATCCACTGAAGCTTTCTTT.

This clone was observed a few times. This CDR3 reads CASSSGTFNEQYF. In nucleotides, the CDR3 is TGTGCCAGCAGCTCCGGGACATTTAACGAGCAGTACTTC. The chain is built from TRBV7-6 and TRBJ2-7, with D possibly TRBD1 on 6 matching bases. The CDR3 spans 13 residues. V was clipped by 4 bases and J by 5 bases, with 12 bases between them. Germline loops: CDR1 SGHVS, CDR2 FNYEAQ.

The table lists this clone with a few counts. The chain uses TRBV7-8 and TRBJ2-3; a weak D match, TRBD2 (6 bases). V lost 5 bases and J 2 bases, leaving 17 bases between the germline ends. The CDR3 has 16 amino acids. Germline V CDR1 and CDR2: SGHVS, FQNEAQ. For the CDR3, the DNA is TGTGCCAGCAGCCGTCGCTTGCGGGGATCCACAGATACGCAGTATTTT. It specifies CASSRRLRGSTDTQYF.

As to this clone: Other DNA sequences in this specimen translate into the identical CDR3. The chain couples TRBV5-1 to TRBJ1-2, with D hard to call. This CDR3 has 13 amino acids. The germline gives CDR1 SGHRS, CDR2 YFSETQ. Trimming cost V 4 bases and J 1 base, with 8 bases left between them. In DNA form, the CDR3 reads TGCGCCAGCAGCGGCACGGGTAACTATGGCTACACCTTC. This codes for CASSGTGNYGYTF.

The chain employs TRBV5-6 and TRBJ1-1, with D uncertain. Trimming cost V 0 bases and J 0 bases, with 9 bases left between them. From germline, CDR1 is SGHDT and CDR2 YYEEEE. The CDR3 spans 15 residues. CDR3 sequence (DNA): TGTGCCAGCAGCTTGGTTTACGGGTTGAACACTGAAGCTTTCTTT. It encodes CASSLVYGLNTEAFF.

The chain recombines TRBV5-6 with TRBJ1-2, with 9 bases aligning to TRBD1. Losses at the gene ends were 4 bases for V and 5 bases for J; bases not matched to a gene: 12. CDR1 SGHDT and CDR2 YYEEEE come from the germline V gene. CDR3 length: 16 amino acids. The CDR3, as DNA: TGTGCCAGCAGCCTGAAATGGGGACAGGGACATTATGGCTACACCTTC. Translated: CASSLKWGQGHYGYTF.

This clone was counted only a few times. This chain links TRBV27 with TRBJ1-2; D is unresolved. The CDR3 is made up of 15 amino acids. CDR1 and CDR2 (germline): MNHEY, SMNVEV (reference sequence). Trimming removed 1 base at V and 4 bases at J, with 13 bases between. CDR3: CASSLFATELYGYTF. Here the CDR3 DNA reads TGTGCCAGCAGTTTATTTGCGACTGAACTCTATGGCTACACCTTC.

This clone was found a few times. The chain links TRBV9 to TRBJ2-3; possible D gene TRBD2, 7 bases. CDR1 is SGDLS and CDR2 is YYNGEE in the germline V gene. The ends were cut back, 2 bases at V and 3 bases at J, with 13 bases in the middle. The CDR3 runs 15 residues. The CDR3 is CASSVRAGATDTQYF. The CDR3 nucleotides read TGTGCCAGCAGCGTTAGGGCGGGGGCGACAGATACGCAGTATTTT.

This clone appeared a few times. V is TRBV2 and J is TRBJ2-1; D perhaps matches TRBD2 (5 bases). The CDR3 contains 13 residues. Germline assignment: CDR1 SNHLY and CDR2 FYNNEI. The germline V and J ends were trimmed by 8 bases and 1 base, with 9 bases remaining between them. CDR3 loop: CASEAESYNEQFF. CDR3 in DNA: TGTGCCAGCGAAGCGGAGTCCTACAATGAGCAGTTCTTC.

This clone was counted only a few times. The chain links TRBV6-6 to TRBJ1-2; TRBD1 might be the D (6 bases). The V end was cut by 5 bases, the J end by 7 bases, with 14 bases between. Germline CDR1 and CDR2: MNHNY and SVGAGI (reference sequence). The CDR3 is made up of 13 amino acids. CDR3 bases: TGTGCCAGCAGTAACCCCTCAGGGGTTGGCTACACCTTC. This translates into CASSNPSGVGYTF.

The V gene is TRBV15, the J gene TRBJ2-5, with a weak D call TRBD2 (5 bases). Trimming removed 1 base from V and 5 bases from J, with 11 bases in between. There are 14 residues in the CDR3. Per germline, CDR1 LNHNV and CDR2 YYDKDF (reference sequence). CDR3 residues: CATSRADSRETQYF. The CDR3 DNA follows: TGTGCCACCAGCAGAGCGGACTCGAGGGAGACCCAGTACTTC.

The V gene is TRBV2, the J gene TRBJ1-1; a weak D match, TRBD1 (6 bases). In germline, CDR1 is SNHLY, CDR2 FYNNEI. V was pared by 6 bases and J by 1 base, with 15 bases between. The CDR3 length is 15 residues. The DNA of the CDR3 is TGTGCCAGCAGGGCGCGGGGGGGGCGGAACACTGAAGCTTTCTTT. Protein sequence: CASRARGGRNTEAFF.

This clone was detected ten times or more. This chain joins TRBV29-1 and TRBJ1-1; 7 bases fit TRBD1. The germline V gene has CDR1 SQVTM and CDR2 ANQGSEA. V lost 6 bases to trimming and J lost 0 bases; unmatched junction nucleotides: 10. The CDR3 runs 15 residues. CDR3 region: CSVQQGWGMNTEAFF. The CDR3 DNA is TGCAGCGTCCAACAGGGGTGGGGGATGAACACTGAAGCTTTCTTT.

The chain combines TRBV21-1 with TRBJ1-5; the D segment call TRBD1 is taken from the table without a DNA check. TRBV21-1 is recorded as a pseudogene. The CDR3 consists of 19 residues. CDR3 bases: TGTGCCAGCAGCAACCGATCGGGACAGGGGAGAAGTATGCCTCAGCCCCAGCATTTT. This translates into CASSNRSGQGRSMPQPQHF.

This rearrangement joins TRBV18 to TRBJ2-3; D is perhaps TRBD2 (6 bases). There are 14 residues in the CDR3. The V end was cut by 2 bases, the J end by 5 bases, with 11 bases between. Per germline, CDR1 KGHSH and CDR2 LQKENI. The chain's CDR3 is CASSPTSGEDTQYF. CDR3 in DNA: TGTGCCAGCTCACCAACCTCGGGGGAAGATACGCAGTATTTT.

This clone was seen more than once but under ten times. V is TRBV18 and J is TRBJ2-5; possible D gene TRBD2, 6 bases. This CDR3 contains 13 residues. Trimming stripped 4 bases from V and 5 bases from J, with 11 bases between. Looked up from germline, CDR1 is KGHSH and CDR2 is LQKENI. The CDR3 sequence is CASSLYGGETQYF. CDR3 in DNA: TGTGCCAGCTCACTTTACGGGGGTGAGACCCAGTACTTC.